Listed below are T cell receptor beta chains from one sample, sequenced in a study of T cells expressing NK-cell markers. TCRdb re-called the 5' RACE reads and shows each CDR3 protein once, DNA omitted. The ten most abundant clones cover approximately 3.6% of a sample with about 550,000 distinct CDR3 sequences. The source material was blood T cells: a sorted CD56 or NKG2C T cell subset, CD4+ or CD8+ T cells, or bulk PBMC T cells (not recorded which). Receptors were obtained from a man in his late teens or twenties in good health. The CDR3 runs from the conserved cysteine through the conserved F or W.

CDR3 protein	CDR3 length	V gene	J gene
CASSYSGTGRYNEQFF	16	TRBV28	TRBJ2-1
CASSTTATSGIWAEQFF	17	TRBV12-3/TRBV12-4	TRBJ2-1
CASSQFEVETQYF	13	TRBV9	TRBJ2-5
CASRGRGTSAYSGSSYNEQFF	21	TRBV27	TRBJ2-1
CASRLLLASQETQYF	15	TRBV6-2/TRBV6-3	TRBJ2-5
CASSIDVSRTNYEQYF	16	TRBV19	TRBJ2-7
CASGIGTSGTEQYF	14	TRBV5-6	TRBJ2-7
CASSSLEAATQYF	13	TRBV7-2	TRBJ2-3
CATSEGILADTQYF	14	TRBV6-1	TRBJ2-3
CATSDDRELETQYF	14	TRBV24-1	TRBJ2-5
CASSGASGSSTDTQYF	16	TRBV6-1	TRBJ2-3
CATRTGGLYGYTF	13	TRBV6-5	TRBJ1-2
CASSLRTSGSGSYNEQFF	18	TRBV5-1	TRBJ2-1
CASGVLGGQPQHF	13	TRBV21-1	TRBJ1-5
CASSWGNHEQYF	12	TRBV27	TRBJ2-7
CSASGLAGNSGVHEQYF	17	TRBV20-1	TRBJ2-7
CASSLTGVIDTGELFF	16	TRBV5-1	TRBJ2-2
CASSLQLAGDSGSHEQFF	18	TRBV12-3/TRBV12-4	TRBJ2-1
CSASSASVYEQYF	13	TRBV20-1	TRBJ2-7
CASSLNRGLAKNIQYF	16	TRBV5-5	TRBJ2-4
CATRTVENTQYF	12	TRBV24-1	TRBJ2-3
CASSLLGQGTDTQYF	15	TRBV28	TRBJ2-3
CSASRSGVYNEQFF	14	TRBV20-1	TRBJ2-1
CSVWTGYQETQYF	13	TRBV29-1	TRBJ2-5
CASIAPGSRPSEQYF	15	TRBV28	TRBJ2-7
CASSFVKNEQFF	12	TRBV7-2	TRBJ2-1
CASSPLNRYQPQHF	14	TRBV7-3	TRBJ1-5
CASSPGPGTGRETQYF	16	TRBV27	TRBJ2-5
CASSLNRGPTYEQYF	15	TRBV5-1	TRBJ2-7
CSARIRGSEKLFF	13	TRBV20-1	TRBJ1-4
CASSNGAGEQETQYF	15	TRBV6-1	TRBJ2-5
CASSFYTGKETQYF	14	TRBV5-1	TRBJ2-5
CASSESTLGVPGANVLTF	18	TRBV10-1	TRBJ2-6
CASSQRRMGETQYF	14	TRBV7-8	TRBJ2-5
CASSTPSEINEQFF	14	TRBV6-1	TRBJ2-1
CASRPTAQKTEAFF	14	TRBV6-5	TRBJ1-1
CASSWGEGSDTQYF	14	TRBV5-1	TRBJ2-3
CASSFSGTHHYEQYF	15	TRBV7-2	TRBJ2-7
CASSREGVGSNEQFF	15	TRBV2	TRBJ2-1
CSARGKYASSYNEQFF	16	TRBV20-1	TRBJ2-1